The 4 T cell receptor beta chains in this list originate from one sample, sequenced in a study of OX40 agonist ivuxolimab in advanced cancers. Assay: immunoSEQ multiplex PCR; the TCRdb copy retains only in-frame clones and omits some. There are about 46,000 clones in the sample; 88% occur only once, and 55% to 60% lies in the top ten. Material: CD4+ or CD8+ T cells sorted from blood, obtained in a trial of the OX40 agonist ivuxolimab. These receptors were collected from an adult with an advanced solid tumor such as melanoma, head and neck, liver or kidney cancer.

The CDR3 DNA follows: TGTGCCAGCAGTTTGCGGGGGGCGCATGACACTGAAGCTTTCTTT. This codes for CASSLRGAHDTEAFF. This chain uses TRBV27 with TRBJ1-1; a possible D gene is TRBD1 (6 bases). The germline V gene encodes CDR1 MNHEY and CDR2 SMNVEV (reference sequence). The length of the CDR3 is 15 residues. Trimming stripped 3 bases from V and 3 bases from J, with 14 bases between.

The chain carries TRBV29-1 and TRBJ2-7, with 10 bases aligning to TRBD2. The CDR3 covers 15 residues. The trim removed 4 bases at V and 2 bases at J, leaving 8 bases unmatched. Germline values: CDR1 SQVTM, CDR2 ANQGSEA. Here the CDR3 reads CSVATTSGPPYEQYF. CDR3 coding DNA: TGCAGCGTTGCGACGACTAGCGGGCCCCCCTACGAGCAGTACTTC.

V and J are TRBV28 and TRBJ1-1, with D possibly being TRBD1 (6 bases). Germline V gene lookup returns CDR1 MDHEN and CDR2 SYDVKM. This CDR3 is 14 amino acids long. V lost 5 bases to trimming and J lost 5 bases, with 15 bases between them. The CDR3 bases are TGTGCCAGCAGTGCTTCAGGGGCTAGGACTGAAGCTTTCTTT. Encoded protein: CASSASGARTEAFF.

The chain combines TRBV6-1 with TRBJ1-2; D gene unclear. Per the germline V gene, CDR1 is MNHNS and CDR2 is SASEGT. There are 12 residues in the CDR3. The V end was cut by 8 bases, the J end by 6 bases, with 13 bases between. The CDR3, as DNA: TGTGCCAGCGGGGTGACGTTCCATGGCTACACCTTC. Translation: CASGVTFHGYTF.